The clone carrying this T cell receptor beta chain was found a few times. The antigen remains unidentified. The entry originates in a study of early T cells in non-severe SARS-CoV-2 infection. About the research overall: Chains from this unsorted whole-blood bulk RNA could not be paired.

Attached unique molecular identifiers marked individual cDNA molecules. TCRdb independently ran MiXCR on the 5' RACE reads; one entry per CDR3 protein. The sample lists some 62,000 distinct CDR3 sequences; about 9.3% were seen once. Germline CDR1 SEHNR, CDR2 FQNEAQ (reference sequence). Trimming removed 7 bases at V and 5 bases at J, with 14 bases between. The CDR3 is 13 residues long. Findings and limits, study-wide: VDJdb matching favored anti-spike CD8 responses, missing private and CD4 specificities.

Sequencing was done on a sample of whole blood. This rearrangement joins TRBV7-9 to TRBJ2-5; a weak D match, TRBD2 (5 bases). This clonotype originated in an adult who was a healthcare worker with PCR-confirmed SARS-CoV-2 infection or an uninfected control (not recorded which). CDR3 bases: TGTGCCAGCACCGCTTATACGGGGGAGACCCAGTACTTC. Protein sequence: CASTAYTGETQYF.